Following are 23 T cell receptor beta chains from one sample sequenced in a study of cytomegalovirus exposure and HLA in healthy donors. Measured with immunoSEQ multiplex PCR; TCRdb has only the in-frame clones, and not every one. The table includes about 360,000 clones, roughly 85% detected once. Source material: PBMCs. These receptors all come from a woman aged 18-29 years in good health and CMV-seronegative.

The rearrangement joins TRBV20-1 to TRBJ1-1; no definite D call. The CDR3 length is 11 residues. Trimming pared 5 bases from V and 1 base from J, leaving 5 bases between. CDR1 and CDR2 (germline): DFQATT, SNEGSKA (reference sequence). CDR3 in amino acids: CSAGKNTEAFF. The DNA of the CDR3 is TGCAGTGCTGGCAAGAACACTGAAGCTTTCTTT.

V and J are TRBV6-5 and TRBJ1-2; TRBD1 might be the D (6 bases). Trimming removed 6 bases at V and 5 bases at J, with 13 bases between. Germline values: CDR1 MNHEY, CDR2 SVGAGI. This CDR3 is built from 13 residues. CDR3 region: CASSLQGFYGYTF. Written as DNA, the CDR3 is TGTGCCAGCAGCCTCCAGGGGTTTTATGGCTACACCTTC.

The V call is TRBV6-4, the J call TRBJ1-1, with a tentative D call TRBD1 (6 bases). The CDR3 contains 16 residues. Per the germline V gene, CDR1 is MRHNA and CDR2 is SNTAGT. Trimming removed 6 bases at V and 1 base at J, with 18 bases between. The CDR3 reads CASSATYRAANTEAFF. DNA of the CDR3: TGTGCCAGCAGCGCAACTTACAGGGCCGCGAACACTGAAGCTTTCTTT.

The chain joins TRBV2 to TRBJ1-3, with 10 bases matching TRBD1. Germline-derived CDR1 and CDR2 are SNHLY and FYNNEI. The CDR3 has 16 residues. Trimming at V came to 3 bases and at J to 1 base, leaving 3 bases not matched to a gene. CDR3 nucleotide sequence: TGTGCCAGCAGTGAGGGACAGGGGACTTCTGGAAACACCATATATTTT. Protein sequence: CASSEGQGTSGNTIYF.

The chain carries TRBV2 and TRBJ2-1, with 10 nucleotides matching TRBD2. With V trimmed by 5 bases and J by 0 bases, 13 bases remained unmatched. Germline CDR1 SNHLY, CDR2 FYNNEI. CDR3 length: 19 amino acids. The DNA of the CDR3 is TGTGCCAGCAGTACCCATTCCGGGACTAGCGCCAGCTCCTACAATGAGCAGTTCTTC. Translation gives CASSTHSGTSASSYNEQFF.

The gene calls are TRBV4-1 and TRBJ1-6; the D gene is possibly TRBD1 (6 bases). The CDR3 runs 17 residues. The V end lost 4 bases, the J end lost 6 bases, and 19 bases lay between the germline ends. The V gene's germline CDR1 is MGHRA and CDR2 YSYEKL. The CDR3 sequence: CASSREGQGFLNSPLHF. CDR3 DNA: TGCGCCAGCAGCCGCGAGGGGCAGGGGTTCCTTAATTCACCCCTCCACTTT.

This chain uses TRBV5-8 with TRBJ2-7; no clear D gene. The CDR3 runs 11 residues. In germline, CDR1 is SGHTS, CDR2 YDEGEE. V lost 7 bases and J lost 6, with 11 bases in between. The CDR3 sequence: CASAYPSEQYF. The DNA for the CDR3 is TGTGCCAGCGCCTACCCGTCCGAGCAGTACTTC.

The chain recombines TRBV2 with TRBJ2-7, with D perhaps TRBD1 (5 bases). This CDR3 contains 13 residues. V was clipped by 6 bases and J by 2 bases, with 11 bases between them. CDR1 is SNHLY and CDR2 is FYNNEI in the germline V gene. The CDR3 DNA reads as TGTGCCAGCAGGGCAGGGAAGGCCTACGAGCAGTACTTC. It encodes CASRAGKAYEQYF.

The chain has TRBV18 and TRBJ1-4, with D unresolved. The CDR3 consists of 16 residues. Germline V gene lookup returns CDR1 KGHSH and CDR2 LQKENI. V was shortened by 3 bases and J by 8 bases, with 19 bases between the two germline ends. Written as DNA, the CDR3 is TGTGCCAGCTCACCTTATGACATAGGGTCGGGAGAAAAACTGTTTTTT. Translating it yields CASSPYDIGSGEKLFF.

The chain links TRBV30 to TRBJ2-3, with 9 bases that match TRBD2. Germline V lookup: CDR1 GTSNPN, CDR2 SVGIG (reference sequence). J was trimmed by 5 bases and V by 4 bases; bases with no gene match: 4. This CDR3 spans 13 amino acids. The CDR3 DNA follows: TGTGCCTGGAATCGGCGGGGGGGAGATACGCAGTATTTT. It specifies CAWNRRGGDTQYF.

The chain combines TRBV10-3 with TRBJ2-7; 13 bases line up with TRBD2. In germline, CDR1 is ENHRY, CDR2 SYGVKD. This CDR3 region has 15 residues. Trimming cost V 8 bases and J 3 bases; bases outside gene matches: 7. The CDR3 bases are TGTGCCATCGGCCTAGGGACTAGCGGGATCTACGAGCAGTACTTC. The encoded protein is CAIGLGTSGIYEQYF.

J is TRBJ2-1 and V is TRBV27; TRBD2 matches 10 bases. CDR3 length: 17 amino acids. Germline CDR1 MNHEY, CDR2 SMNVEV (reference sequence). The junction had 9 bases not matched to a gene; V was cut back by 0 bases and J by 7 bases. CDR3 nucleotides: TGTGCCAGCAGTTTATCGAGAAGCGGGAGGGCCGGTAATGAGCAGTTCTTC. Translation: CASSLSRSGRAGNEQFF.

V usage is TRBV4-2 and J usage is TRBJ1-1, with D perhaps matching TRBD1 (5 bases). This CDR3 region has 14 residues. Germline loops: CDR1 LGHNA, CDR2 YNFKEQ. The V end lost 0 bases, the J end lost 5 bases, and 10 bases lay between the germline ends. CDR3 in DNA: TGTGCCAGCAGCCAAGATGGAAAGGGGACTGAAGCTTTCTTT. Its translation is CASSQDGKGTEAFF.

This chain connects TRBV5-1 to TRBJ2-1, with 7 bases lining up with TRBD2. The CDR3 has 15 amino acids. Germline V gives CDR1 SGHRS, CDR2 YFSETQ. The J segment lost 6 bases and the V segment lost 6 bases, leaving 12 bases of the junction unmatched. In DNA, the CDR3 is TGCGCCAGCACCAGAGGCGGGGGAAGGGGCAATGAGCAGTTCTTC. Its translation: CASTRGGGRGNEQFF. The full variable domain, its missing parts supplied by reference TRBV5-1 and TRBJ2-1, is KAGVTQTPRYLIKTRGQQVTLSCSPISGHRSVSWYQQTPGQGLQFLFEYFSETQRNKGNFPGRFSGRQFSNSRSEMNVSTLELGDSALYLCASTRGGGRGNEQFFGPGTRLTVL.

The chain links TRBV7-2 to TRBJ2-1; D uncertain. This CDR3 comprises 12 residues. V lost 0 bases, J lost 13 bases, and 10 bases lay in between. The germline gives CDR1 SGHTA, CDR2 FQGNSA. CDR3 in amino acids: CASSLARSLQFF. The CDR3 DNA reads TGTGCCAGCAGCTTAGCGAGGTCGTTACAGTTCTTC.

The CDR3 nucleotides read TGTGCCAGCAGTTCTCATGGACGGGGTGACTATGGCTACACCTTC. This sequence encodes CASSSHGRGDYGYTF. This chain uses TRBV27 with TRBJ1-2; D gene ambiguous. The CDR3 runs 15 residues. Germline V gene sequence: CDR1 MNHEY, CDR2 SMNVEV (reference sequence). V lost 4 bases and J lost 3, with 15 bases in between.

The chain is built from TRBV7-9 and TRBJ2-5; D perhaps matches TRBD2 (5 bases). Germline CDR1 reads SEHNR; CDR2 reads FQNEAQ (reference sequence). This CDR3 comprises 13 residues. V lost 4 bases, J lost 4 bases, and 10 bases lay in between. DNA of the CDR3: TGTGCCAGCAGCTACGGACTTATAGAGACCCAGTACTTC. It is translated as CASSYGLIETQYF.

The V call is TRBV28, the J call TRBJ2-7; D is possibly TRBD1 (5 bases). Trimming shortened V by 8 bases and J by 7 bases, and 15 bases separated the two germline ends. The CDR3 has 12 amino acids. CDR1 MDHEN and CDR2 SYDVKM come from the germline V gene. CDR3 in amino acids: CASARGTWEQYF. The DNA of the CDR3 is TGTGCCAGCGCTAGGGGCACCTGGGAGCAGTACTTC.

This chain joins TRBV2 and TRBJ2-7; no clear D gene. The V end lost 3 bases, the J end lost 1 base, and 10 bases lay between the germline ends. Germline V lookup: CDR1 SNHLY, CDR2 FYNNEI. This CDR3 spans 14 amino acids. CDR3 in DNA: TGTGCCAGCAGTGAGGGCAAACTTTCCTACGAGCAGTACTTC. Its protein product is CASSEGKLSYEQYF. Full variable domain (rest looked up from reference TRBV2 and TRBJ2-7): EPEVTQTPSHQVTQMGQEVILRCVPISNHLYFYWYRQILGQKVEFLVSFYNNEISEKSEIFDDQFSVERPDGSNFTLKIRSTKLEDSAMYFCASSEGKLSYEQYFGPGTRLTVT.

This sequence joins TRBV2 and TRBJ2-3; perhaps TRBD2 as D (6 bases). Trimming stripped 6 bases from V and 0 bases from J, with 16 bases between. The germline gives CDR1 SNHLY, CDR2 FYNNEI. The CDR3 length is 16 residues. CDR3 protein: CASRASGLFSTDTQYF. DNA of the CDR3: TGTGCCAGCAGGGCCTCGGGACTTTTTAGCACAGATACGCAGTATTTT.

The rearrangement joins TRBV4-1 to TRBJ2-7, with D perhaps matching TRBD2 (5 bases). V lost 1 base, J lost 6 bases, and 10 bases lay in between. Germline loops: CDR1 MGHRA, CDR2 YSYEKL. The CDR3 covers 13 residues. The CDR3: CASSQAPGLEQYF. CDR3 nucleotides: TGCGCCAGCAGCCAAGCCCCAGGACTCGAGCAGTACTTC.

This clone appeared once. The V gene is TRBV4-1, the J gene TRBJ1-2, with unresolved D. The CDR3 runs to 15 residues. The V end was cut by 3 bases, the J end by 7 bases, with 18 bases between. The germline V gene encodes CDR1 MGHRA and CDR2 YSYEKL. CDR3 loop: CASSHDYGPRSGYTF. As DNA, the CDR3 is TGCGCCAGCAGCCACGACTATGGGCCGAGGTCTGGCTACACCTTC.

This clone was observed once. The sample carries other DNA sequences with the same CDR3. V is TRBV5-1 and J is TRBJ2-3; D call uncertain. The V end was cut by 0 bases, the J end by 0 bases, with 5 bases between. This CDR3 is 14 amino acids long. Germline loops: CDR1 SGHRS, CDR2 YFSETQ. The CDR3 DNA reads TGCGCCAGCAGCTTGGCGGGTAGCACAGATACGCAGTATTTT. Translated: CASSLAGSTDTQYF.